The text below deals with one TCR beta chain. The antigen is undetermined. At hundreds of thousands of cells each, triplicate sorts were carried out for each CD8+ T cell subset. The data stem from a study of CXCR3-negative and CXCR3-positive naive CD8 T cells. Germline values: CDR1 SEHNR, CDR2 FQNEAQ (reference sequence). The CDR3 extends over 16 amino acids. Study-wide findings and caveats: Across naive subsets, surface CD5 expression was comparable, and TCR strength was inferred from properties of the TRB CDR3.

UMI-labeled 5' RACE TRB cDNA libraries were prepared from the cells. TCRdb reanalyzed the 5' RACE reads, giving one entry per CDR3 protein sequence and no DNA. Its table records about 56,000 distinct CDR3 sequences. The sequence was obtained from a human donor in good health. Some clones in this sample may be carry-over from other donors' samples. Sample: memory CD8+ T cells from blood. This chain connects TRBV7-9 to TRBJ2-7; TCRdb's D call of TRBD1 is untestable without DNA. CDR3 protein: CASRAGWTGGGHEQYF.